Listed below are T cell receptor beta chains from one sample, sequenced in a study of T cell responses to AZD1222 COVID-19 vaccine. Assay: immunoSEQ multiplex PCR; the TCRdb copy retains only in-frame clones and omits some. Here the sample spans about 150,000 clones, around nine tenths being singletons. The specimen was peripheral blood, collected 28 days after the second AZD1222 dose. These receptors all stem from an adult who received the AZD1222 COVID-19 vaccine. Each CDR3 is given with its conserved first and last residue. Each record gives: D gene, clone size, V gene, J gene, CDR3 DNA, CDR3 protein. A D gene is named only where the DNA matches it firmly. Size is stated for part of the rows, as once, few or many counts, or as a class when the clone is expanded.

d_call: NA
clone_size: once
v_call: TRBV5-1
j_call: TRBJ1-3
cdr3_nt: TGCGCCAGCAGCACTACAGGGAGATCTGGAAACACCATATATTTT
cdr3_aa: CASSTTGRSGNTIYF

d_call: TRBD1
clone_size: NA
v_call: TRBV27
j_call: TRBJ1-2
cdr3_nt: TGTGCCAGCAGTTCGCCGGGACAGGGTTTGGGGGGCTACACCTTC
cdr3_aa: CASSSPGQGLGGYTF

d_call: TRBD1
clone_size: NA
v_call: TRBV6-5
j_call: TRBJ1-2
cdr3_nt: TGTGCCAGCAGCGATCCCGGGACAGGATTTCGGGGCTACACCTTC
cdr3_aa: CASSDPGTGFRGYTF

d_call: NA
clone_size: once
v_call: TRBV7-9
j_call: TRBJ1-1
cdr3_nt: TGTGCCAGCCTAAAATACCAGTTGAACACTGAAGCTTTCTTT
cdr3_aa: CASLKYQLNTEAFF

d_call: TRBD1
clone_size: NA
v_call: TRBV28
j_call: TRBJ1-2
cdr3_nt: TGTGCCAGCAGTGGACAGGACTATGGCTACACCTTC
cdr3_aa: CASSGQDYGYTF

d_call: TRBD2
clone_size: NA
v_call: TRBV7-8
j_call: TRBJ2-2
cdr3_nt: TGTGCCAGCAGCTCCCCCGCCGGGGGGGCTCTCACCGGGGAGCTGTTTTTT
cdr3_aa: CASSSPAGGALTGELFF

d_call: NA
clone_size: NA
v_call: TRBV6-1
j_call: TRBJ1-3
cdr3_nt: TGTGCCAGCAGTGAAGCGCATACAGGGCCAGGAAACACCATATATTTT
cdr3_aa: CASSEAHTGPGNTIYF

d_call: NA
clone_size: NA
v_call: TRBV7-2
j_call: TRBJ2-3
cdr3_nt: TGTGCCAGCACCCCGCCGGCAGATACGCAGTATTTT
cdr3_aa: CASTPPADTQYF

d_call: NA
clone_size: NA
v_call: TRBV30
j_call: TRBJ1-1
cdr3_nt: TGTGCCTGGAGTGTACAGACGAACACTGAAGCTTTCTTT
cdr3_aa: CAWSVQTNTEAFF

d_call: NA
clone_size: NA
v_call: TRBV7-8
j_call: TRBJ1-5
cdr3_nt: TGTGCCAGCAGCTCGGCCAGCAAGGGTCAGCCCCAGCATTTT
cdr3_aa: CASSSASKGQPQHF

d_call: NA
clone_size: NA
v_call: TRBV27
j_call: TRBJ1-3
cdr3_nt: TGTGCCAGCAGTTTATCTGGGGTTTTCTCTGGAAACACCATATATTTT
cdr3_aa: CASSLSGVFSGNTIYF

d_call: NA
clone_size: NA
v_call: TRBV6-5
j_call: TRBJ2-7
cdr3_nt: TGTGCCAGCAGTCGGGCCGGGATCTCCGGGCAGTACTTC
cdr3_aa: CASSRAGISGQYF

d_call: TRBD2
clone_size: NA
v_call: TRBV19
j_call: TRBJ2-1
cdr3_nt: TGTGCCAGTAGTATAGATCCCCGGCTGAGGAGCGGGGGCCAGAATGAGCAGTTCTTC
cdr3_aa: CASSIDPRLRSGGQNEQFF

d_call: NA
clone_size: few
v_call: TRBV7-9
j_call: TRBJ1-1
cdr3_nt: TGTGCCAGCAGCTTACGTAGCCCGGAGAACGAAGCTTTCTTT
cdr3_aa: CASSLRSPENEAFF

d_call: TRBD2
clone_size: NA
v_call: TRBV3-1/TRBV3-2
j_call: TRBJ2-1
cdr3_nt: TGTGCCAGCAGCCAAGTCTTACTAGCGGGTTACAATGAGCAGTTCTTC
cdr3_aa: CASSQVLLAGYNEQFF

d_call: NA
clone_size: once
v_call: TRBV10-3
j_call: TRBJ1-1
cdr3_nt: TGTGCCATCATAGGACAGTTGAGCACTGAAGCTTTCTTT
cdr3_aa: CAIIGQLSTEAFF

d_call: NA
clone_size: NA
v_call: TRBV3-1/TRBV3-2
j_call: TRBJ2-7
cdr3_nt: TGTGCCAGCAGCTCTAGACAAGTCGGAGGCTACGAGCAGTACTTC
cdr3_aa: CASSSRQVGGYEQYF

d_call: TRBD2
clone_size: NA
v_call: TRBV4-1
j_call: TRBJ2-2
cdr3_nt: TGCGCCAGCAGCCAAGATTTGGGACTAGCGGGGGACCGCACCGGGGAGCTGTTTTTT
cdr3_aa: CASSQDLGLAGDRTGELFF

d_call: NA
clone_size: NA
v_call: TRBV20-1
j_call: TRBJ2-1
cdr3_nt: TGCAGTGCTAGTAGGGGGGGTGAGCAGTTCTTC
cdr3_aa: CSASRGGEQFF

d_call: NA
clone_size: NA
v_call: TRBV3-1/TRBV3-2
j_call: TRBJ2-3
cdr3_nt: TGTGCCAGCAGCCAGGGCCGGTACGCAATTTCCACAGATACGCAGTATTTT
cdr3_aa: CASSQGRYAISTDTQYF

d_call: NA
clone_size: NA
v_call: TRBV18
j_call: TRBJ2-1
cdr3_nt: TGTGCCAGCTCACCCGGCCTAAGCTCCTACAATGAGCAGTTCTTC
cdr3_aa: CASSPGLSSYNEQFF

d_call: NA
clone_size: NA
v_call: TRBV10-3
j_call: TRBJ1-6
cdr3_nt: TGTGCCATCAGTGAGTGGCAAACGGTGAATTCACCCCTCCACTTT
cdr3_aa: CAISEWQTVNSPLHF

d_call: NA
clone_size: NA
v_call: TRBV12-3/TRBV12-4
j_call: TRBJ1-3
cdr3_nt: TGTGCCAGCAGTTTAACCGGACCAAACACCATATATTTT
cdr3_aa: CASSLTGPNTIYF

d_call: NA
clone_size: NA
v_call: TRBV6-1
j_call: TRBJ2-7
cdr3_nt: TGTGCCAGCAGTGAAGACACCTCCTACGAGCAGTACTTC
cdr3_aa: CASSEDTSYEQYF

d_call: NA
clone_size: NA
v_call: TRBV27
j_call: TRBJ1-2
cdr3_nt: TGTGCCAGCAGTTTATCTACCGCGGGGGGGTTCTATGGCTACACCTTC
cdr3_aa: CASSLSTAGGFYGYTF

d_call: NA
clone_size: NA
v_call: TRBV6-6
j_call: TRBJ2-2
cdr3_nt: TGTGCCAGCAGAGCTGATTGGACTTCCGGGGAGCTGTTTTTT
cdr3_aa: CASRADWTSGELFF

d_call: NA
clone_size: NA
v_call: TRBV11-2
j_call: TRBJ2-3
cdr3_nt: TGTGCCAGCAGCTTATCCCGAACGGGCACAGATACGCAGTATTTT
cdr3_aa: CASSLSRTGTDTQYF

d_call: NA
clone_size: few
v_call: TRBV10-1
j_call: TRBJ2-2
cdr3_nt: TGCGCCAGCAGCGGACCAACAGATACCGGGGAGCTGTTTTTT
cdr3_aa: CASSGPTDTGELFF

d_call: TRBD1
clone_size: NA
v_call: TRBV7-6
j_call: TRBJ1-3
cdr3_nt: TGTGCCAGCAGCCCTCACCCGGGACAGGGGCCGAACACCATATATTTT
cdr3_aa: CASSPHPGQGPNTIYF

d_call: NA
clone_size: once
v_call: TRBV12-5
j_call: TRBJ1-2
cdr3_nt: TGTGCTAGCGGTTTGGCAAAGGGGGACGTTACCTTC
cdr3_aa: CASGLAKGDVTF

d_call: TRBD1
clone_size: NA
v_call: TRBV6-5
j_call: TRBJ1-2
cdr3_nt: TGTGCCAGCAGTCTCACAGGGGGCCAGGGTGGCTACACCTTC
cdr3_aa: CASSLTGGQGGYTF

d_call: NA
clone_size: NA
v_call: TRBV7-9
j_call: TRBJ1-2
cdr3_nt: TGTGCCAGCAGCTACCCAGGCGCTAACTATGGCTACATCTTC
cdr3_aa: CASSYPGANYGYIF

d_call: NA
clone_size: NA
v_call: TRBV23-1
j_call: TRBJ1-2
cdr3_nt: TGCGCCAGCTTAGCCGCGGGATTTCGTGTGGGACACAACTATGGCTACACCTTC
cdr3_aa: CASLAAGFRVGHNYGYTF

d_call: NA
clone_size: NA
v_call: TRBV19
j_call: TRBJ2-1
cdr3_nt: TGTGCCAGTAGCGGGGGGCCATACAATGAGCAGTTCTTC
cdr3_aa: CASSGGPYNEQFF

d_call: NA
clone_size: NA
v_call: TRBV12-3/TRBV12-4
j_call: TRBJ1-2
cdr3_nt: TGTGCCAGCAGTTTCCAGGGATCGGGCTACACCTTC
cdr3_aa: CASSFQGSGYTF

d_call: TRBD1
clone_size: NA
v_call: TRBV30
j_call: TRBJ1-5
cdr3_nt: TGTGCCTGGAGCAGACAGGGCGGAAGCAATCAGCCCCAGCATTTT
cdr3_aa: CAWSRQGGSNQPQHF

d_call: NA
clone_size: NA
v_call: TRBV3-1/TRBV3-2
j_call: TRBJ2-7
cdr3_nt: TGTGCCAGCAGCCAAGGAGCGAGACTACTGACCCCCCACGAGCAGTACTTC
cdr3_aa: CASSQGARLLTPHEQYF

d_call: NA
clone_size: NA
v_call: TRBV4-1
j_call: TRBJ2-2
cdr3_nt: TGCGCCAGCAGCCAAGAATCTGTTACTAGTTGGACCGGGGAGCTGTTTTTT
cdr3_aa: CASSQESVTSWTGELFF

d_call: NA
clone_size: NA
v_call: TRBV6-5
j_call: TRBJ2-7
cdr3_nt: TGTGCCAGCAGTTACATCCGCCCTTCGGGATCAGGAGAGCAGTACTTC
cdr3_aa: CASSYIRPSGSGEQYF

d_call: TRBD1
clone_size: NA
v_call: TRBV18
j_call: TRBJ2-7
cdr3_nt: TGTGCCAGCTCTGTAGGACAGGTGAGCTCCTACGAGCAGTACTTC
cdr3_aa: CASSVGQVSSYEQYF

d_call: NA
clone_size: NA
v_call: TRBV14
j_call: TRBJ1-2
cdr3_nt: TGTGCCAGCAGCCCTGAACACAGGGCCGACTATGGCTACACCTTC
cdr3_aa: CASSPEHRADYGYTF

d_call: TRBD1
clone_size: NA
v_call: TRBV7-9
j_call: TRBJ2-5
cdr3_nt: TGTGCCAGCAGCACAACAGGGGATTTAGCGGAGACCCAGTACTTC
cdr3_aa: CASSTTGDLAETQYF

d_call: NA
clone_size: NA
v_call: TRBV3-1/TRBV3-2
j_call: TRBJ1-3
cdr3_nt: TGTGCCAGCAGCCCATACCCCGTGAGCAGCCCCTCTGGAAACACCATATATTTT
cdr3_aa: CASSPYPVSSPSGNTIYF

d_call: TRBD2
clone_size: NA
v_call: TRBV7-9
j_call: TRBJ2-5
cdr3_nt: TGTGCCAGCAGCCCCCGGGAGGAGCCCTCCCGAGAGACCCAGTACTTC
cdr3_aa: CASSPREEPSRETQYF

d_call: NA
clone_size: NA
v_call: TRBV5-5
j_call: TRBJ2-3
cdr3_nt: TGTGCCAGCAGCCGGCAGTTGGCAGGGCGCACAGATACGCAGTATTTT
cdr3_aa: CASSRQLAGRTDTQYF

d_call: NA
clone_size: NA
v_call: TRBV4-1
j_call: TRBJ1-2
cdr3_nt: TGCGCCAGCAGCCAGGGTGGCGGCTACACCTTC
cdr3_aa: CASSQGGGYTF

d_call: TRBD1
clone_size: once
v_call: TRBV3-1/TRBV3-2
j_call: TRBJ1-2
cdr3_nt: TGTGCCAGCAGCCAAGATAAGGACAGGGGGCGCGGCTACACCTTC
cdr3_aa: CASSQDKDRGRGYTF

d_call: NA
clone_size: NA
v_call: TRBV7-9
j_call: TRBJ2-3
cdr3_nt: TGTGCCAGCAGCTTAGAGGTGGATACGCAGTATTTT
cdr3_aa: CASSLEVDTQYF

d_call: NA
clone_size: once
v_call: TRBV18
j_call: TRBJ2-3
cdr3_nt: TGTGCCAGCTCACCGCTGGGGGGCACAGATACGCAGTATTTT
cdr3_aa: CASSPLGGTDTQYF

d_call: NA
clone_size: NA
v_call: TRBV3-1/TRBV3-2
j_call: TRBJ1-6
cdr3_nt: TGTGCCAGCAGCCAAGAATTCGGGGACTCCCAAAATTCACCCCTCCACTTT
cdr3_aa: CASSQEFGDSQNSPLHF

d_call: NA
clone_size: NA
v_call: TRBV6-5
j_call: TRBJ1-1
cdr3_nt: TGTGCCAGCAGTCGGGCGGGGACCGGGTCTGAAGCTTTCTTT
cdr3_aa: CASSRAGTGSEAFF

d_call: NA
clone_size: NA
v_call: TRBV5-1
j_call: TRBJ1-1
cdr3_nt: TGCGCCAGCAGCCCCGCCAGGGGCCGGATGAACACTGAAGCTTTCTTT
cdr3_aa: CASSPARGRMNTEAFF

d_call: TRBD2
clone_size: NA
v_call: TRBV29-1
j_call: TRBJ2-1
cdr3_nt: TGCAGCGTTGAAGCGGGGGGGCCTCGAGCGCTCTTC
cdr3_aa: CSVEAGGPRALF

d_call: TRBD1
clone_size: NA
v_call: TRBV19
j_call: TRBJ1-5
cdr3_nt: TGTTCTGTGGGACAGCCCAATCAGCCCCAGCATTTT
cdr3_aa: CSVGQPNQPQHF

d_call: NA
clone_size: once
v_call: TRBV10-1
j_call: TRBJ2-3
cdr3_nt: TGCGCCAGCAGTCAGGGGCTCGGGCAAGATACGCAGTATTTT
cdr3_aa: CASSQGLGQDTQYF